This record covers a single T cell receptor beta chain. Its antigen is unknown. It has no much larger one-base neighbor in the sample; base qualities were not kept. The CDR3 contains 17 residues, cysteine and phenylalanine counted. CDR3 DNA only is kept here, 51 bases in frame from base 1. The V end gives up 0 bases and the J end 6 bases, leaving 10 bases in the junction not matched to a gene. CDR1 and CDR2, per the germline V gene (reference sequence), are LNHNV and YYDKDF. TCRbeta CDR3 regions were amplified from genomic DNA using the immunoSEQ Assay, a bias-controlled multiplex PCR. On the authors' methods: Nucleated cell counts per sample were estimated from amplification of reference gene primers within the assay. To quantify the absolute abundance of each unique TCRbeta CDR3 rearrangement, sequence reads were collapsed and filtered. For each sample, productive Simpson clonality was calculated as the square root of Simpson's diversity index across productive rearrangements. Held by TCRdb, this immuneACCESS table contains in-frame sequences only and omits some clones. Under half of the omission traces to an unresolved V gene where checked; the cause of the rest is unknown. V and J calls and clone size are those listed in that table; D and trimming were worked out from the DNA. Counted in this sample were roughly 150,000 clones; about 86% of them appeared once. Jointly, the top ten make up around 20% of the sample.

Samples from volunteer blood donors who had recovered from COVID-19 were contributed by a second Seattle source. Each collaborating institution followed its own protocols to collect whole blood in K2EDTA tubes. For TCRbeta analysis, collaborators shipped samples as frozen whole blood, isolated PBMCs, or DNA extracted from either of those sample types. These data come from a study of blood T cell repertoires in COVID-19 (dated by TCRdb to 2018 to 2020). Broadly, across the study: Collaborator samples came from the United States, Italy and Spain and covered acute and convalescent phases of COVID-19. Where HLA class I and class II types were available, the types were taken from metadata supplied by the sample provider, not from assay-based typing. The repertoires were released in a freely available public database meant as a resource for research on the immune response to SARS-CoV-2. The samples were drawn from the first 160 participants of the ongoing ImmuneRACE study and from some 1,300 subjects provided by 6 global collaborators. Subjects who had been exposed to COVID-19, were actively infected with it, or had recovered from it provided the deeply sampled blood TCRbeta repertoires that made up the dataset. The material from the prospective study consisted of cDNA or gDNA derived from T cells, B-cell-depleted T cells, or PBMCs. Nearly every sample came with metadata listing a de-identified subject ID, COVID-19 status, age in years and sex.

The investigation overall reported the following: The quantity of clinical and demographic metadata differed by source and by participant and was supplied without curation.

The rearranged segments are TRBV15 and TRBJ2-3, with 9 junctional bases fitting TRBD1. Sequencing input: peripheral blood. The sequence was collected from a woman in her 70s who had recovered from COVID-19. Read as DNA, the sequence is TGTGCCACCAGCAGAGACCCCCTGGGACAGGGTGCGGATACGCAGTATTTT. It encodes CATSRDPLGQGADTQYF.